This TCR beta chain was profiled in a study of cytomegalovirus exposure and HLA in healthy donors. The CDR3 sequence is 14 residues long. Germline V gene data show CDR1 as SGHAT and CDR2 as FQNNGV. The V end lost 1 base, the J end lost 4 bases, and 10 bases lay between the germline ends. PCR primers comprised 60 Vbeta and 13 Jbeta primers. Clones were sequenced by immunoSEQ multiplex PCR, and TCRdb holds only the in-frame ones, with some missing. The data hold about 190,000 clones, with roughly 75% observed a single time. This clone was seen only a few times. Antigen specificity is unknown. General study results and limits: A missense DCLRE1C variant was associated with V- and J-gene trimming of TCR beta chains in a later analysis, and an independent cohort replicated the association. Specificity of three CMV-associated chains for CMV antigens was verified in vitro.

Nominal health characterized the donors when sampled, though unrecorded immune exposures were likely. The sequenced material came from PBMCs. The source of this sequence is a man under 40 in good health and CMV-seropositive. The chain recombines TRBV11-2 with TRBJ1-2; D remains ambiguous. DNA for the CDR3: TGTGCCAGCAGCTTAGCCCTCGGAGGCTATGGCTACACCTTC. Amino acids: CASSLALGGYGYTF.